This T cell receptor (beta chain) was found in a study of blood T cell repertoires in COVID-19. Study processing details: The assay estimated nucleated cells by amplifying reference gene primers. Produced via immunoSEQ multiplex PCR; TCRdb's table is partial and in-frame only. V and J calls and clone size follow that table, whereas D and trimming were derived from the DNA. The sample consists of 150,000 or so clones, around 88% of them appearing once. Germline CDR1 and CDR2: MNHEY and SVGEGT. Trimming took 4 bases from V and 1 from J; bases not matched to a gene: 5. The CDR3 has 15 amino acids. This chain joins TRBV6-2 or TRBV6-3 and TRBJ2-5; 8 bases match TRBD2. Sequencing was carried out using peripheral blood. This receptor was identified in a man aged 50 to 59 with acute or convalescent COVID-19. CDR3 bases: TGTGCCAGCAGTTTATTAGCGGGGACCCAAGAGACCCAGTACTTC. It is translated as CASSLLAGTQETQYF.